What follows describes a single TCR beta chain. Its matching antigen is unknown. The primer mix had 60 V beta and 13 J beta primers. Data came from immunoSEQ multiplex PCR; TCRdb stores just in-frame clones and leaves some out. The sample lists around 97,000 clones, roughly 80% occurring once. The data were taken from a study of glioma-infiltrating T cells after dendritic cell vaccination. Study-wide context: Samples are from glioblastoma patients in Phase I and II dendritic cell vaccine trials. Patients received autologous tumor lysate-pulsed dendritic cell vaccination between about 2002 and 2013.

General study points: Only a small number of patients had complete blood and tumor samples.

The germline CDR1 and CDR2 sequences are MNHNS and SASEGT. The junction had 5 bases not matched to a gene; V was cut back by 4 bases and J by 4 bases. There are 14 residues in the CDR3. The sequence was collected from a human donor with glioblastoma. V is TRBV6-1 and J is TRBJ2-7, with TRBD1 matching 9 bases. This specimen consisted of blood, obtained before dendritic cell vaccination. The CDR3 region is CASSADRGRYEQYF. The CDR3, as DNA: TGTGCCAGCAGTGCGGACAGGGGCCGGTACGAGCAGTACTTC.